A selection of T cell receptor beta chains follows, all from one sample in a study of EBV T-cell therapy then PD-1 blockade in nasopharyngeal carcinoma. Antigens for these TCRs are unknown. Here immunoSEQ multiplex PCR was the method, and the copy in TCRdb shows in-frame clones only, minus some. The sample yields tens of thousands of clones, 82% seen once. The sequences come from CD8+ T cells from blood, collected at day -245 from a patient whose treatment included autologous EBV-specific T cells and nivolumab. Source of these receptors: a man in his forties with nasopharyngeal carcinoma. The CDR3 runs from the conserved cysteine through the conserved F or W. The D gene is left open where the match is weak. Some rows mark clone size as missing; the rest say once, few, many or name a class of expanded clone.

>.|TRBV6-5|TRBJ2-7|TRBD1
CASSYSNRGDEQYF
TGTGCCAGCAGTTACTCGAACAGGGGCGACGAGCAGTACTTC
>.|TRBV5-6|TRBJ1-1|.
CASSLIEVLRTEAFF
TGTGCCAGCAGCTTGATTGAGGTACTTAGGACTGAAGCTTTCTTT
>.|TRBV11-2|TRBJ1-6|.
CASSPGPRRNSPLHF
TGTGCCAGCAGCCCCGGCCCCAGGAGAAATTCACCCCTCCACTTT
>.|TRBV27|TRBJ1-4|.
CASSPLGAPNEKLFF
TGTGCCAGCAGCCCCCTCGGGGCCCCCAATGAAAAACTGTTTTTT
>.|TRBV5-4|TRBJ2-5|.
CASSPWTRQETQYF
TGTGCCAGCAGCCCCTGGACCCGCCAAGAGACCCAGTACTTC
>.|TRBV9|TRBJ2-5|TRBD2
CASSVSGGEETQYF
TGTGCCAGCAGCGTAAGCGGGGGGGAAGAGACCCAGTACTTC
>.|TRBV5-5|TRBJ1-6|TRBD1
CASSVGQGGSPLHF
TGTGCCAGCAGCGTGGGACAGGGGGGGTCACCCCTCCACTTT
>once|TRBV2|TRBJ1-2|.
CASITTGSDGYTF
TGTGCCAGCATAACGACGGGGTCGGATGGCTACACCTTC
>.|TRBV6-5|TRBJ1-1|.
CASSYSIGQGGTEAFF
TGTGCCAGCAGTTACTCGATAGGTCAGGGAGGAACTGAAGCTTTCTTT
>.|TRBV6-4|TRBJ1-5|.
CASSVGSNQPQHF
TGTGCCAGCAGTGTGGGCAGCAATCAGCCCCAGCATTTT
>.|TRBV2|TRBJ1-4|.
CASSGWQRELVRKLFF
TGTGCCAGCAGTGGGTGGCAGAGGGAGCTGGTACGAAAACTGTTTTTT
>once|TRBV5-6|TRBJ1-6|TRBD1
CASSLSWTGLLYNSPLHF
TGTGCCAGCAGCTTATCCTGGACAGGGCTCCTCTATAATTCACCCCTCCACTTT
>few|TRBV27|TRBJ1-1|.
CASSGGSIAEAFF
TGTGCCAGCAGTGGAGGAAGTATCGCTGAAGCTTTCTTT
>.|TRBV6-5|TRBJ2-1|.
CASSYFHRGRDNEQFF
TGTGCCAGCAGTTACTTTCACCGGGGGCGGGACAATGAGCAGTTCTTC
>.|TRBV27|TRBJ2-3|.
CASSLRGRGTDTQYF
TGTGCCAGCAGTTTAAGGGGTAGGGGCACAGATACGCAGTATTTT
>.|TRBV11-3|TRBJ1-1|.
CASSLGLSPAFF
TGTGCCAGCAGCCTCGGACTAAGTCCAGCTTTCTTT
>.|TRBV7-9|TRBJ2-7|.
CASSSPEGESSYEQYF
TGTGCCAGCAGCTCACCGGAAGGGGAAAGCTCCTACGAGCAGTACTTC
>.|TRBV3-1/TRBV3-2|TRBJ2-6|.
CASSQVDSSGANVLTF
TGTGCCAGCAGCCAAGTGGACAGTTCGGGGGCCAACGTCCTGACTTTC
>.|TRBV25-1|TRBJ2-5|.
CASSESTTGRGTQYF
TGTGCCAGCAGTGAATCGACTACAGGTCGCGGGACCCAGTACTTC
>.|TRBV2|TRBJ2-3|.
CASMYTGPDTQYF
TGTGCCAGCATGTACACGGGGCCAGATACGCAGTATTTT
>once|TRBV2|TRBJ1-3|.
CASSKPGLIYSGNTIYF
TGTGCCAGCAGTAAACCGGGACTGATATACTCTGGAAACACCATATATTTT
>.|TRBV4-1|TRBJ2-7|.
CASGSGTHRWEQYF
TGCGCCAGCGGGTCCGGGACCCACCGATGGGAGCAGTACTTC
>.|TRBV21-1|TRBJ2-3|.
CARALPGLRDTQYF
TGTGCCCGCGCCCTCCCGGGACTTCGAGATACGCAGTATTTT
>few|TRBV3-1/TRBV3-2|TRBJ1-5|.
CASSQRTGSQPQHF
TGTGCCAGCAGCCAACGTACAGGCTCTCAGCCCCAGCATTTT
>.|TRBV4-3|TRBJ1-2|.
CASSQNRGARRDGLYTF
TGCGCCAGCAGCCAAAATCGGGGGGCGCGAAGGGATGGTCTCTACACCTTC
>.|TRBV7-2|TRBJ2-4|.
CASSSSGTVSKNIQYF
TGTGCCAGCAGCTCGTCCGGGACGGTATCGAAAAACATTCAGTACTTC
>once|TRBV30|TRBJ1-6|TRBD1
CAWSRDRTTYNSPLHF
TGTGCCTGGAGCCGGGACAGGACCACCTATAATTCACCCCTCCACTTT